Below, 9 T cell receptor beta chains from the same sample are listed, as sequenced in a study of Graves' ophthalmopathy and Graves' hyperthyroidism. The study amplified TCR beta CDR3 regions using RNA transcripts. First-round RT-PCR relied on HTBI primers, and a second-round multiplex PCR came next. TCRdb used MiXCR to reprocess the multiplex PCR reads, holding one entry per CDR3 protein. The table records approximately 380,000 distinct CDR3 sequences, 20% to 25% of them present only once. Sequenced material: peripheral blood. These receptors all stem from a woman younger than 30 with stable Graves' hyperthyroidism.

This clonotype was picked up many times. The rearrangement uses TRBV6-5 and TRBJ2-5; 10 nucleotides line up with TRBD1. Germline V gene lookup returns CDR1 MNHEY and CDR2 SVGAGI. Trimming cost V 5 bases and J 1 base; bases outside gene matches: 10. This CDR3 comprises 17 residues. In nucleotides, the CDR3 is TGTGCCAGCAGTACTCGATCGGGACAGGGGATCCAAGAGACCCAGTACTTC. It encodes CASSTRSGQGIQETQYF.

In this sample, this clonotype turned up many times. V usage is TRBV6-1 and J usage is TRBJ1-1; the D gene is possibly TRBD1 (5 bases). V gave up 2 bases and J gave up 2 bases, with 15 bases separating them. CDR1 is MNHNS and CDR2 is SASEGT in the germline V gene. This CDR3 contains 16 residues. The CDR3: CASSELGAGFNTEAFF. DNA of the CDR3: TGTGCCAGCAGTGAATTAGGGGCAGGGTTCAACACTGAAGCTTTCTTT.

This clonotype was picked up many times. The chain recombines TRBV5-6 with TRBJ2-4, with TRBD1 as a possible D gene (6 bases). V was pared by 5 bases and J by 6 bases, with 12 bases between. Germline V CDR1 and CDR2: SGHDT, YYEEEE. This CDR3 has 13 residues. CDR3 bases: TGTGCCAGCAGTCAGGGGACGCCAAACATTCAGTACTTC. It specifies CASSQGTPNIQYF.

This clonotype showed up many times. The chain combines TRBV12-3 or TRBV12-4 with TRBJ2-4, with a weak D call TRBD1 (6 bases). V was clipped by 0 bases and J by 13 bases, with 10 bases between them. The CDR3 runs to 12 residues. The CDR3 spells CASSLAWDTQYF. The CDR3 DNA is TGTGCCAGCAGTTTAGCATGGGACACCCAGTACTTC.

The chain couples TRBV7-6 to TRBJ2-7, with D possibly called TRBD1 or TRBD2 (5 bases each). The CDR3 totals 16 residues. Trimming shortened V by 5 bases and J by 5 bases, and 22 bases separated the two germline ends. Germline assignment: CDR1 SGHVS and CDR2 FNYEAQ. The CDR3 sequence: CASSRGWEQGRHEQYF. For the CDR3, the DNA is TGTGCCAGCAGCCGAGGCTGGGAGCAGGGTCGCCACGAGCAGTACTTC.

This chain connects TRBV6-1 to TRBJ1-2, with a tentative D call TRBD1 (6 bases). CDR3 length: 15 amino acids. The germline V and J ends were trimmed by 0 bases and 4 bases, with 12 bases remaining between them. Germline lookup yields CDR1 MNHNS and CDR2 SASEGT. The CDR3 region is CASSEAPTGLYGYTF. CDR3 in DNA: TGTGCCAGCAGTGAAGCCCCGACAGGCCTCTATGGCTACACCTTC.

This clonotype was found many times. The chain uses TRBV5-6 and TRBJ2-5, with 10 bases lining up with TRBD2. This CDR3 is 12 amino acids long. The germline V gene has CDR1 SGHDT and CDR2 YYEEEE. With 3 bases clipped from V and 7 bases from J, the junction kept 0 bases outside the gene matches. Here the CDR3 DNA reads TGTGCCAGCAGCTGGACTAGCGGGACCCAGTACTTC. Translating it yields CASSWTSGTQYF. Variable domain in full (rest from reference TRBV5-6 and TRBJ2-5): DAGVTQSPTHLIKTRGQQVTLRCSPKSGHDTVSWYQQALGQGPQFIFQYYEEEERQRGNFPDRFSGHQFPNYSSELNVNALLLGDSALYLCASSWTSGTQYFGPGTRLLVL.

This clonotype occurred once. The rearrangement uses TRBV6-1 and TRBJ2-7; D may correspond to TRBD1 or TRBD2 (5 bases each). V lost 6 bases and J lost 3, with 15 bases in between. CDR1 is MNHNS and CDR2 is SASEGT in the germline V gene. This CDR3 region has 14 residues. The CDR3 DNA reads TGTGCCAGCAGCCCGGGGAGTAGGGGCTACGAGCAGTACTTC. Residues: CASSPGSRGYEQYF.

This clonotype was seen ten or more times. This chain joins TRBV18 and TRBJ1-1; D may be TRBD1 (5 bases). Trimming removed 6 bases at V and 5 bases at J, with 19 bases between. The CDR3 loop spans 15 amino acids. Germline CDR1 KGHSH, CDR2 LQKENI. This CDR3 reads CASSAAGDLGTEAFF. In DNA, the CDR3 is TGTGCCAGCTCTGCCGCCGGGGACCTCGGGACTGAAGCTTTCTTT.